This entry lists 5 T cell receptor beta chains sequenced from one sample in a study of blood T cell repertoires in COVID-19. Sequencing was performed with immunoSEQ multiplex PCR; in TCRdb, only in-frame clones are kept and a portion is missing. The data show fewer than 250,000 clones, with just under 85% seen just once and 1.5% to 2% held by the top ten. Input material: peripheral blood. These TCRs come from a woman aged 80 or over with acute or convalescent COVID-19.

In its sample, this clone was seen a few times. The chain employs TRBV3-1 (or the pseudogene TRBV3-2) and TRBJ2-7; 9 bases align to TRBD2. The J segment lost 9 bases and the V segment lost 2 bases, leaving 11 bases of the junction unmatched. The CDR3 sequence is 15 residues long. Germline V gene sequence: CDR1 LGHDT, CDR2 YNNKEL (reference sequence). The CDR3 DNA sequence: TGTGCCAGCAGCCAAAGTGCGGCTAGCGGGAACGGGCAGTACTTC. Translation: CASSQSAASGNGQYF.

V and J are TRBV28 and TRBJ1-2; 7 positions agree with TRBD1. Germline assignment: CDR1 MDHEN and CDR2 SYDVKM. This CDR3 region has 17 residues. The V segment lost 6 bases and the J segment 0 bases; nucleotides outside the gene matches: 13. DNA for the CDR3: TGTGCCAGCAGCTTCCCGACCGGGACAGACGCTAACTATGGCTACACCTTC. The encoded protein is CASSFPTGTDANYGYTF.

The chain joins TRBV28 to TRBJ1-5; 7 nucleotides line up with TRBD1. Germline CDR1 MDHEN, CDR2 SYDVKM. The CDR3 is 14 amino acids. The J segment lost 6 bases and the V segment lost 3 bases, leaving 5 bases of the junction unmatched. The CDR3, as DNA: TGTGCCAGCAGTTTGGTCAGGGGGTTTCAGCCCCAGCATTTT. Amino acid sequence: CASSLVRGFQPQHF.

V and J are TRBV3-1 (or the pseudogene TRBV3-2) and TRBJ1-2, with 7 nucleotides matching TRBD1. CDR1 is LGHDT, CDR2 YNNKEL, per germline (reference sequence). The CDR3 spans 16 residues. J gave up 8 bases and V 3 bases, and 15 bases lay outside the gene matches. The CDR3 DNA is TGTGCCAGCAGCCAGCAGTGGGACACCCAAGGGGGCGGCTACACCTTC. This gives the protein CASSQQWDTQGGGYTF.

The chain employs TRBV5-3 and TRBJ1-5; D gene ambiguous. TRBV5-3 is an ORF, with its function uncertain. Between the trimmed V and J ends, which lost 4 bases and 0 bases, there was a span of 20 bases. This CDR3 has 18 amino acids. The CDR3 DNA follows: TGTGCCAGAAGCGACGGACTTCGACGGGCTGATAGCAATCAGCCCCAGCATTTT. Residues: CARSDGLRRADSNQPQHF.